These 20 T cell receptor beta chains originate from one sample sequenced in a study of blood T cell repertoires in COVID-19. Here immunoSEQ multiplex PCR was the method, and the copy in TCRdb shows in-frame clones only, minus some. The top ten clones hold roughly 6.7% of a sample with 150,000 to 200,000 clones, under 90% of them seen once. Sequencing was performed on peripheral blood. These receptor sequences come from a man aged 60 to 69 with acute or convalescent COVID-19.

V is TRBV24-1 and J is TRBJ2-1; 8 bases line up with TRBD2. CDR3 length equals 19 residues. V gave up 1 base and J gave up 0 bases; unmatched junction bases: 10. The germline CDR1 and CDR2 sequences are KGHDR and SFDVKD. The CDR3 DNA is TGTGCCACCAGTGATTTTACCGGGAGGGCGCTGAACTCCTACAATGAGCAGTTCTTC. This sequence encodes CATSDFTGRALNSYNEQFF.

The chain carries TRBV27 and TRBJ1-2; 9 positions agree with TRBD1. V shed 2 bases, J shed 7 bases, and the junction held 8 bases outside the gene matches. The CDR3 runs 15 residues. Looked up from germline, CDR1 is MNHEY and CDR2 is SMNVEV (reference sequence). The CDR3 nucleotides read TGTGCCAGCAGTTTACGGGGACAGGGTAGGGGTGGCTACACCTTC. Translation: CASSLRGQGRGGYTF.

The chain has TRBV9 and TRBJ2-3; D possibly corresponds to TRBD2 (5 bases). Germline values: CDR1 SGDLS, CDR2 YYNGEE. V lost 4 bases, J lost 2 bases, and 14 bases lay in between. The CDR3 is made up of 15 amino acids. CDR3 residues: CASSTPSRFTDTQYF. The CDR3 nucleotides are TGTGCCAGCAGCACCCCTAGCCGATTCACAGATACGCAGTATTTT.

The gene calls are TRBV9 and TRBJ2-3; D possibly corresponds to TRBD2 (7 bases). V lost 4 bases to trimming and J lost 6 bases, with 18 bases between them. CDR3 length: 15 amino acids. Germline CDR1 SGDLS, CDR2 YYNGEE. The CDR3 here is CASSRGAAGMDTQYF. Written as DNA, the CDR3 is TGTGCCAGCAGCCGGGGGGCGGCTGGTATGGATACGCAGTATTTT.

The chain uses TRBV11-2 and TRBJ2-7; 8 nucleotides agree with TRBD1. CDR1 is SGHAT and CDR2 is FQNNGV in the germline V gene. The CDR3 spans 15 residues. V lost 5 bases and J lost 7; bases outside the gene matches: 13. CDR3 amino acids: CASSQDRTGQVEQYF. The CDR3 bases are TGTGCCAGCAGCCAAGATCGGACAGGGCAGGTTGAGCAGTACTTC.

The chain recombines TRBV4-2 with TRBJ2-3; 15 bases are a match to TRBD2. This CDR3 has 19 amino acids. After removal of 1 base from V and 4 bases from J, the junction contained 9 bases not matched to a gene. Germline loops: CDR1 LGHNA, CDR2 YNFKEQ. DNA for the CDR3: TGTGCCAGCAGCCAAGCGGGACTAGCGGGAGGAGGAGGTCCAGATACGCAGTATTTT. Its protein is CASSQAGLAGGGGPDTQYF.

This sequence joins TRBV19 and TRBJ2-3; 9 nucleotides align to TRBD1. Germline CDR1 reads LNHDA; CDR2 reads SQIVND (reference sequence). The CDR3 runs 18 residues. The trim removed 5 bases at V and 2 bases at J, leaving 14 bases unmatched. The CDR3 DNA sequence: TGTGCCAGTAGTTATGCACAGGGGGCGTCTAGGGCCACAGATACGCAGTATTTT. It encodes CASSYAQGASRATDTQYF.

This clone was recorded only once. CDR3 protein: CASSFTSGGYNEQFF. CDR3 DNA sequence: TGCGCCAGCAGCTTTACTAGCGGGGGCTACAATGAGCAGTTCTTC. The rearrangement joins TRBV5-1 to TRBJ2-1; TRBD2 agrees at 11 bases. CDR3 length: 15 amino acids. Germline V gene sequence: CDR1 SGHRS, CDR2 YFSETQ. The V gene end was trimmed by 2 bases and the J gene end by 3 bases; junction bases not matched to a gene: 1.

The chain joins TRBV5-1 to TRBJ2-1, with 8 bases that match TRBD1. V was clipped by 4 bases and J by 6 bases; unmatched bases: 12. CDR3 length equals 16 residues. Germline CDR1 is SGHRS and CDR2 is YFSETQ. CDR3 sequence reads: CASSPYPQDRGNEQFF. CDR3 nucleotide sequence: TGCGCCAGCAGCCCCTACCCTCAAGACAGGGGCAATGAGCAGTTCTTC.

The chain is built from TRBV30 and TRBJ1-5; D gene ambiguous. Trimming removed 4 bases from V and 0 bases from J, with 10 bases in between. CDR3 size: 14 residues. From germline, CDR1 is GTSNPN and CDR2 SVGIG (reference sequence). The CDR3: CAWTESDSNQPQHF. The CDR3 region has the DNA TGTGCCTGGACGGAGTCGGATAGCAATCAGCCCCAGCATTTT.

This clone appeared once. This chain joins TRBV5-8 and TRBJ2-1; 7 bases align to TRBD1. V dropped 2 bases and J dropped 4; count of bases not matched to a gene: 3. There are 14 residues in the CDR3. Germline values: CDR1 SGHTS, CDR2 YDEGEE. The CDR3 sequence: CASSFGDRYNEQFF. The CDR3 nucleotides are TGTGCCAGCAGCTTTGGGGACAGATACAATGAGCAGTTCTTC.

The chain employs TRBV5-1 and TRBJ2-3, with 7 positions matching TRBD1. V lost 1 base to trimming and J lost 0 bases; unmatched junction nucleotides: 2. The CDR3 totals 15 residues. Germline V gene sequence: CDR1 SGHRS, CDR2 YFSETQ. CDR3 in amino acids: CASSLRGPSTDTQYF. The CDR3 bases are TGCGCCAGCAGCTTGAGGGGGCCAAGCACAGATACGCAGTATTTT.

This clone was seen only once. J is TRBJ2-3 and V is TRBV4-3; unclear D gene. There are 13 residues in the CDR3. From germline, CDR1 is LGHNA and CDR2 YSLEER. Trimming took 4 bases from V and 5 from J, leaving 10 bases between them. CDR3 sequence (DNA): TGCGCCAGCAGCCCGGAACGAGGAGATACGCAGTATTTT. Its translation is CASSPERGDTQYF.

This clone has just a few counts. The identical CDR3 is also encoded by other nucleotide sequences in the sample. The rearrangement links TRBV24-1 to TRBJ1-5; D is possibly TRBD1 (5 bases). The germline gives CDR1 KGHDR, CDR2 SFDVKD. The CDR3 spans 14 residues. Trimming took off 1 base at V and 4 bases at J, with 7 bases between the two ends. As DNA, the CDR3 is TGTGCCACCAGTGATTTCTCAGGGAATCAGCCCCAGCATTTT. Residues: CATSDFSGNQPQHF.

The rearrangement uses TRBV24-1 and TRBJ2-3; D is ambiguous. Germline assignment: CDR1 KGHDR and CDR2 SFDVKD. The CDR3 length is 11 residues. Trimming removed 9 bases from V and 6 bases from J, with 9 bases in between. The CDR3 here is CATASGDTQYF. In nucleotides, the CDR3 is TGTGCCACCGCCTCAGGCGATACGCAGTATTTT.

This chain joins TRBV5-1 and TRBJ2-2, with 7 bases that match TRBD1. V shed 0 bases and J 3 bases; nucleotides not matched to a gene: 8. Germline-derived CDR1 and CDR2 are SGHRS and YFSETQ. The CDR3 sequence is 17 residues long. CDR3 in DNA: TGCGCCAGCAGCTTGGCCCTTGGGGACAGAGACACCGGGGAGCTGTTTTTT. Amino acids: CASSLALGDRDTGELFF.

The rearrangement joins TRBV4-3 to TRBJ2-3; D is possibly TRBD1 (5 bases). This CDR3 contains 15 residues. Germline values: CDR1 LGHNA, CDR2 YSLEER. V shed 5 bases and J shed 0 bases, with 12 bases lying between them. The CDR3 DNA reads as TGCGCCAGCAGCGAGGTTGGGGCGAGCACAGATACGCAGTATTTT. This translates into CASSEVGASTDTQYF.

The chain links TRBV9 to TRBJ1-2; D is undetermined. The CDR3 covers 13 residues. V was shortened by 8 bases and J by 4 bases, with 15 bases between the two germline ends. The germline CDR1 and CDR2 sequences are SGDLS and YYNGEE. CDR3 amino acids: CASTHTETYGYTF. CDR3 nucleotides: TGTGCCAGTACCCACACGGAGACCTATGGCTACACCTTC.

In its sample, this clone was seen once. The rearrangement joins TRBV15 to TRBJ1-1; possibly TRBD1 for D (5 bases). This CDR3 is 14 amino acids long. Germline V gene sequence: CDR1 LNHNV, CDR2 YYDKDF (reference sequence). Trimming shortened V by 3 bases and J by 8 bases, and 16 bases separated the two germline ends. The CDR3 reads CATSRGGAWTEAFF. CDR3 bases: TGTGCCACCAGCAGGGGAGGGGCCTGGACAGAAGCTTTCTTT. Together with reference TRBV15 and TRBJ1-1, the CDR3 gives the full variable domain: DAMVIQNPRYQVTQFGKPVTLSCSQTLNHNVMYWYQQKSSQAPKLLFHYYDKDFNNEADTPDNFQSRRPNTSFCFLDIRSPGLGDTAMYLCATSRGGAWTEAFFGQGTRLTVV.

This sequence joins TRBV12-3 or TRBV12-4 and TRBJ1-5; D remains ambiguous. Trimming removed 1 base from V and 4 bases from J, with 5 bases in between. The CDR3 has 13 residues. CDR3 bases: TGTGCCAGCAGTTTAGGTAAAAATCAGCCCCAGCATTTT. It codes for CASSLGKNQPQHF.